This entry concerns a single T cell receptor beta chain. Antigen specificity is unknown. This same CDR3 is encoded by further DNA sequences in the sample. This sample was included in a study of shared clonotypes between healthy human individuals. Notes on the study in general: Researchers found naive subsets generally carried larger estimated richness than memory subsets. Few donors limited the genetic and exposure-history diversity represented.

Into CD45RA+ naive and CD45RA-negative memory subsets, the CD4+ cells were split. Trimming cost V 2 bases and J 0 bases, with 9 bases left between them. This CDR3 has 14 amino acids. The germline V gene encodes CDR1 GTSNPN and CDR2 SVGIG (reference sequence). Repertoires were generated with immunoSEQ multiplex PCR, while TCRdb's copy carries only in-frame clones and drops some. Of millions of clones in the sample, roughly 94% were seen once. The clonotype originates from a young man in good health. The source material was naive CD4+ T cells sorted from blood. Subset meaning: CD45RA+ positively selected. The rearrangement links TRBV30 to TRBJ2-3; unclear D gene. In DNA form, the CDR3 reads TGTGCCTGGAGTCTCGGTCAGAGCACAGATACGCAGTATTTT. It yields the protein CAWSLGQSTDTQYF.